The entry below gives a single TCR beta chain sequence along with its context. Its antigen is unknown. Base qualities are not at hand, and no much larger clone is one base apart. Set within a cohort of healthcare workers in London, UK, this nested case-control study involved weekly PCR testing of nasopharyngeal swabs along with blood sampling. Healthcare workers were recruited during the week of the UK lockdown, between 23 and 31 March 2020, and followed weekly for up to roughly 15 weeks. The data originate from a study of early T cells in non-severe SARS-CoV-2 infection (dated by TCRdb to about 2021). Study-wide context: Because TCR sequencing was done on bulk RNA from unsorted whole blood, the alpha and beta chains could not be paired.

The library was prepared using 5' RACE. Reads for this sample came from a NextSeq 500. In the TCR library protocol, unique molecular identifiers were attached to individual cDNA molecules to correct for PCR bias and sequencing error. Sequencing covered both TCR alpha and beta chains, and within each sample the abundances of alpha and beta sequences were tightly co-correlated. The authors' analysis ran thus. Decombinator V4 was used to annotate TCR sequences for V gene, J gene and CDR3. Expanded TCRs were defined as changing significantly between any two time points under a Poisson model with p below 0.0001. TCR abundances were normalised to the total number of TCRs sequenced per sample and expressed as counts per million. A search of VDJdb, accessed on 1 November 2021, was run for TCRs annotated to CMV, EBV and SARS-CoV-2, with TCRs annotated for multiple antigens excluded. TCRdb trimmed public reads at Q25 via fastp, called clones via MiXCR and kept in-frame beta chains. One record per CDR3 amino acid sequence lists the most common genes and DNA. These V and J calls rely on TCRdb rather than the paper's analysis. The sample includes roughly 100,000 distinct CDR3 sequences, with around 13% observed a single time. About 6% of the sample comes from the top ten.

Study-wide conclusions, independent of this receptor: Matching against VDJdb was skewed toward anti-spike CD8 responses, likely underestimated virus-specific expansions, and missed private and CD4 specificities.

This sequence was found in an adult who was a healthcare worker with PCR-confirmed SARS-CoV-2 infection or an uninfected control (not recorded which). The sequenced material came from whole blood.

The CDR3 loop reads CASSLRDSYTQYF. Read as DNA, the sequence is TGTGCCAGCAGCTTACGTGACTCTTATACGCAGTATTTT. The chain uses TRBV7-3 and TRBJ2-3; too little of a D gene remains to name it. V gives up 2 bases and J gives up 7 bases, and the segment between their germline ends measures 10 bases. The CDR3, cysteine through phenylalanine, is 13 amino acids long. Only the CDR3 region is kept as DNA, spanning 39 bases read in frame from base 1. CDR1 SGHTA and CDR2 FQGTGA are derived from the germline V gene.